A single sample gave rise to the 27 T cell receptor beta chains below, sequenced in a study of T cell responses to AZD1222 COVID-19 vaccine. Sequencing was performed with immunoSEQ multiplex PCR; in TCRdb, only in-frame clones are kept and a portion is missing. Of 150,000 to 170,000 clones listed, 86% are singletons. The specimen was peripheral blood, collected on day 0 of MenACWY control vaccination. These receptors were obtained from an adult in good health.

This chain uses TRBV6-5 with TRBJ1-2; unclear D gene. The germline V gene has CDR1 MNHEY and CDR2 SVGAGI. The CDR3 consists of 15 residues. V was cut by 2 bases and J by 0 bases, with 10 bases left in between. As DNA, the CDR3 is TGTGCCAGCAGTTACCTCGGGAGCCCTAACTATGGCTACACCTTC. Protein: CASSYLGSPNYGYTF.

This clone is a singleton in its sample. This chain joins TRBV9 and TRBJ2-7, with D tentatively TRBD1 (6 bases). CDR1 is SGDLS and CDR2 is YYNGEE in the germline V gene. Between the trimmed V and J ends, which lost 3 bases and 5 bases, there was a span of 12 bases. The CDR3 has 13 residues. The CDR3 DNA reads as TGTGCCAGCAGCGAAACAGGGTGGGACGAGCAGTACTTC. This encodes CASSETGWDEQYF.

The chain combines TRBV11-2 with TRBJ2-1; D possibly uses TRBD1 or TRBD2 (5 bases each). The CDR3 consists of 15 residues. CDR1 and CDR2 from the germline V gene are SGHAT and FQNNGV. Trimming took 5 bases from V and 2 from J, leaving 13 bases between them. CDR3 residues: CASSPAQEAYNEQFF. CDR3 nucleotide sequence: TGTGCCAGCAGCCCCGCACAGGAGGCCTACAATGAGCAGTTCTTC.

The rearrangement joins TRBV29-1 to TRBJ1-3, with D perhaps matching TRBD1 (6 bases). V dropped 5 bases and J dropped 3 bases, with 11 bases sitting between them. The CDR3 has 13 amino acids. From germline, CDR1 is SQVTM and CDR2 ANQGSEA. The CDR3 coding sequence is TGCAGCGTTAATGGCAGGGGTGGAAACACCATATATTTT. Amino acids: CSVNGRGGNTIYF.

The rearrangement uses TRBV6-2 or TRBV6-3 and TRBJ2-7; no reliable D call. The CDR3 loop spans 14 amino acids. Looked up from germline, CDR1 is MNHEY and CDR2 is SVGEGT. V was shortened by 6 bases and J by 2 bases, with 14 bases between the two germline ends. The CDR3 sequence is CASSQFGTTYEQYF. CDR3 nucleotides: TGTGCCAGCAGCCAATTCGGCACTACCTACGAGCAGTACTTC.

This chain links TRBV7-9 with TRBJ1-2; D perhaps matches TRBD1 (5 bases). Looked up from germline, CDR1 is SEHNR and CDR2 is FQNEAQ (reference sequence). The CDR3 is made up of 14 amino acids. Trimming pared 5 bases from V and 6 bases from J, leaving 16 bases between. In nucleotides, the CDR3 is TGTGCCAGCAGCGTCGGTCCAGGGAAGGATGGCTACACCTTC. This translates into CASSVGPGKDGYTF.

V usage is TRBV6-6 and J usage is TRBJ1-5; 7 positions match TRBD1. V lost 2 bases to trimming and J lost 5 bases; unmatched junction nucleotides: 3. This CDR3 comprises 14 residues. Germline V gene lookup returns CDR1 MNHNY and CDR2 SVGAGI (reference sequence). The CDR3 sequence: CASSYRDSDQPQHF. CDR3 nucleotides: TGTGCCAGCAGTTACAGGGACAGCGATCAGCCCCAGCATTTT.

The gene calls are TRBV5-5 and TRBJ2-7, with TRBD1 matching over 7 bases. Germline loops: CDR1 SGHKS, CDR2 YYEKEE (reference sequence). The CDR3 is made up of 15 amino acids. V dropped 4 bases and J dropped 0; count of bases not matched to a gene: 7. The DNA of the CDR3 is TGTGCCAGCAGCGCAACGGGACAGACCTCCTACGAGCAGTACTTC. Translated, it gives CASSATGQTSYEQYF.

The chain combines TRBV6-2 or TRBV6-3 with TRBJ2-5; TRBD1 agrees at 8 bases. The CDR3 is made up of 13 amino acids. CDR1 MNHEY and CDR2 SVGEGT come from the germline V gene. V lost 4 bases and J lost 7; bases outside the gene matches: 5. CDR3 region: CASSLNRGRTQYF. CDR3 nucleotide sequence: TGTGCCAGCAGTTTAAACAGGGGGAGGACCCAGTACTTC.

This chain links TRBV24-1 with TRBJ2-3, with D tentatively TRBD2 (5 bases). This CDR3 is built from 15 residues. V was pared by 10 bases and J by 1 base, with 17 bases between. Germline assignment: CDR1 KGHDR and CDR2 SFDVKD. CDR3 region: CATANSRRGTDTQYF. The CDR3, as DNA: TGTGCCACAGCTAACTCGCGGCGGGGCACAGATACGCAGTATTTT.

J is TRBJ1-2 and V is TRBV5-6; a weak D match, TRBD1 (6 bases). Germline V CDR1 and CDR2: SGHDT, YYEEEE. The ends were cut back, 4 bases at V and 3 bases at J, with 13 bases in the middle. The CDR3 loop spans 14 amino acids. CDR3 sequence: CASSADGGYYGYTF. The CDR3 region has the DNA TGTGCCAGCAGCGCGGACGGGGGCTACTATGGCTACACCTTC. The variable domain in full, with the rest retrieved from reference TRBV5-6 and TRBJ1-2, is DAGVTQSPTHLIKTRGQQVTLRCSPKSGHDTVSWYQQALGQGPQFIFQYYEEEERQRGNFPDRFSGHQFPNYSSELNVNALLLGDSALYLCASSADGGYYGYTFGSGTRLTVV.

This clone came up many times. CDR3 loop: CSVEDSPNTEAFF. The DNA for the CDR3 is TGCAGCGTTGAAGACAGCCCGAACACTGAAGCTTTCTTT. The chain carries TRBV29-1 and TRBJ1-1; D is unclear. V lost 0 bases and J lost 1, with 6 bases in between. The germline V gene encodes CDR1 SQVTM and CDR2 ANQGSEA. The CDR3 is 13 residues long.

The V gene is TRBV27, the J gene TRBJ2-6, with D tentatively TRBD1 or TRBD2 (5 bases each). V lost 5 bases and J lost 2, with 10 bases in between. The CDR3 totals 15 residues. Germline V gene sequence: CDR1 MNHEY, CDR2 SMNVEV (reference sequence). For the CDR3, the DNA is TGTGCCAGCAGTGAAGAGGGGACTGGGGCCAACGTCCTGACTTTC. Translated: CASSEEGTGANVLTF. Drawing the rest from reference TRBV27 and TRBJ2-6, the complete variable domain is EAQVTQNPRYLITVTGKKLTVTCSQNMNHEYMSWYRQDPGLGLRQIYYSMNVEVTDKGDVPEGYKVSRKEKRNFPLILESPSPNQTSLYFCASSEEGTGANVLTFGAGSRLTVL.

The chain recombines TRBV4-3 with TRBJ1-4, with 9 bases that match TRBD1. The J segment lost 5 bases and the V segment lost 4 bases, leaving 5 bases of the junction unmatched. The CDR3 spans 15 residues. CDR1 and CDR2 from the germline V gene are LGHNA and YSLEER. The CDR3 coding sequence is TGCGCCAGCAGCCTCGACAGGGGGAGAAATGAAAAACTGTTTTTT. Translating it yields CASSLDRGRNEKLFF.

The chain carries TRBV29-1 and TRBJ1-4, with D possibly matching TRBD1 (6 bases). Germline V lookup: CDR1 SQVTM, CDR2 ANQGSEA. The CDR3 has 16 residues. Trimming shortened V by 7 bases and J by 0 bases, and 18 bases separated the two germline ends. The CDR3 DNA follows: TGCAGCGCTGCCGGGACACCCGGTGCAACTAATGAAAAACTGTTTTTT. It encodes CSAAGTPGATNEKLFF.

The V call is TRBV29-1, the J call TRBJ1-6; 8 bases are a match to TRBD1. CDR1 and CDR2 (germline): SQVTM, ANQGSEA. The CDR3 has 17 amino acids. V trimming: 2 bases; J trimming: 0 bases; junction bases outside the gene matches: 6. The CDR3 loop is CSVESDRASSYNSPLHF. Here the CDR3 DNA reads TGCAGCGTTGAATCGGACAGGGCAAGCTCCTATAATTCACCCCTCCACTTT.

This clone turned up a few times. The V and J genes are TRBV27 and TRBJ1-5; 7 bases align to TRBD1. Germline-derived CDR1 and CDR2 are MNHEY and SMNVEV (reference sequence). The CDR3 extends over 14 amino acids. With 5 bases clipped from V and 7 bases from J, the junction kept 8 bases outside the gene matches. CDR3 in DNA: TGTGCCAGCAGTCCGGGACCAGGGGGGCAGCCCCAGCATTTT. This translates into CASSPGPGGQPQHF.

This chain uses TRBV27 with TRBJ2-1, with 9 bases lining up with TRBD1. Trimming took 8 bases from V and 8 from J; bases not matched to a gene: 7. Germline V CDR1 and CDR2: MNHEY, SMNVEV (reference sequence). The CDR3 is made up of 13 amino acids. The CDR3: CASWHRGRDEQFF. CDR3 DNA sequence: TGTGCCAGCTGGCACAGGGGGCGCGATGAGCAGTTCTTC.

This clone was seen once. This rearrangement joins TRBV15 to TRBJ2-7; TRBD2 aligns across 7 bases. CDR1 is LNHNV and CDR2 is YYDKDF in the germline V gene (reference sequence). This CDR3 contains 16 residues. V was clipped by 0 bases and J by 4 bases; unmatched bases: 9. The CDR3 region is CATSRDRAGDGYEQYF. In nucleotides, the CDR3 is TGTGCCACCAGCAGAGATCGGGCGGGAGACGGTTACGAGCAGTACTTC.

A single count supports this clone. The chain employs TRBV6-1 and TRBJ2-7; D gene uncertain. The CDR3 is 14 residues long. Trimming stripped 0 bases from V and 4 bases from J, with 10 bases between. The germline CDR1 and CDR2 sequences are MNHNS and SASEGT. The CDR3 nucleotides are TGTGCCAGCAGTGAAGCGTCGGTAATATACGAGCAGTACGTC. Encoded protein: CASSEASVIYEQYV.

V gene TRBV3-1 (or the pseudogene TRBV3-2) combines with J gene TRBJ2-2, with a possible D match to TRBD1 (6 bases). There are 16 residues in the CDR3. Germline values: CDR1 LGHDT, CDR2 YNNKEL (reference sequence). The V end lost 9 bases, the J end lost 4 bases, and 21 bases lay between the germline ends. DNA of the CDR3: TGTGCCAGTACCCATACCAGGGGACCGGTCACCGGGGAGCTGTTTTTT. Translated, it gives CASTHTRGPVTGELFF.

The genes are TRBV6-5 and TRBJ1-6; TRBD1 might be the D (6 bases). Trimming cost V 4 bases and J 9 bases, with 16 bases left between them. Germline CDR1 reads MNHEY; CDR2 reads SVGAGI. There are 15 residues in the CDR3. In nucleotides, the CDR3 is TGTGCCAGCAGTTCAGGGGCCACGTTTAGTTCACCCCTCCACTTT. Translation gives CASSSGATFSSPLHF.

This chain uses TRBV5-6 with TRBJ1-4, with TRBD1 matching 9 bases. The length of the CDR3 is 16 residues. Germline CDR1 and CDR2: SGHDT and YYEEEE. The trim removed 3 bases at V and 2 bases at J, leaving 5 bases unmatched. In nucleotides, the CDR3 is TGTGCCAGCAGCTCCGGGACAGGGCGGACTAATGAAAAACTGTTTTTT. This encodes CASSSGTGRTNEKLFF.

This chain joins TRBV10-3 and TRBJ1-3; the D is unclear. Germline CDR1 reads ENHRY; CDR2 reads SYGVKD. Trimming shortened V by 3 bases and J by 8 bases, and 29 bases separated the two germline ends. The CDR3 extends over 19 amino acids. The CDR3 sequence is CAISDSSRSRDRVRDTIYF. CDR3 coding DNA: TGTGCCATCAGTGATTCGTCGCGGTCCCGTGATCGGGTCCGTGACACCATATATTTT.

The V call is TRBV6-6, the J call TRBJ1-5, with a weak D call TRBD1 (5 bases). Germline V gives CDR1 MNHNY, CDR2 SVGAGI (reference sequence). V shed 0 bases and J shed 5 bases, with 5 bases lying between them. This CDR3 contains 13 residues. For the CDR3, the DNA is TGTGCCAGCAGTTACTCGGGGGATCAGCCCCAGCATTTT. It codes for CASSYSGDQPQHF.

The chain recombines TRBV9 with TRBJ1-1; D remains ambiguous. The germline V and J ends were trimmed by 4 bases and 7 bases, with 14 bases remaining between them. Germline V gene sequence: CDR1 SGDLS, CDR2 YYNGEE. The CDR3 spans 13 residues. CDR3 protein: CASSLPVSGEAFF. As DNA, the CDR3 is TGTGCCAGCAGCCTGCCCGTTTCGGGTGAAGCTTTCTTT.

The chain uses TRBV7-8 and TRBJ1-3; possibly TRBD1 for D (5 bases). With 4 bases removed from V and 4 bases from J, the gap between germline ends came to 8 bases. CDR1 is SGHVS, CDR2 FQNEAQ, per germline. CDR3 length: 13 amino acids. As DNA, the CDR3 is TGTGCCAGCAGCTCAGGGCGGGGAAACACCATATATTTT. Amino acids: CASSSGRGNTIYF.